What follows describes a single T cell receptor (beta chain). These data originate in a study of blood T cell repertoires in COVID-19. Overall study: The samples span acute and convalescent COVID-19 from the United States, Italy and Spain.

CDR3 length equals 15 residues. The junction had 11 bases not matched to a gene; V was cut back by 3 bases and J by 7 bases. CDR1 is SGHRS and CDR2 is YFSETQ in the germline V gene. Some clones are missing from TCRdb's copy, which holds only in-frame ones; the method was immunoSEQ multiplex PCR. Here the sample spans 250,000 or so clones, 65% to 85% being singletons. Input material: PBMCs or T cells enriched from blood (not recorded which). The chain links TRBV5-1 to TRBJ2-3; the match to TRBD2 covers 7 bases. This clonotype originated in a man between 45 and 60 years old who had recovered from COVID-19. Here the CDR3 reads CASSWGGLDRNTQYF. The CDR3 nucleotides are TGCGCCAGCAGCTGGGGGGGATTGGACCGGAATACGCAGTATTTT.